These 21 T cell receptor beta chains came from one sample sequenced in a study of CD8 T cell repertoires and HIV-1 epitope variants. Sequencing used immunoSEQ multiplex PCR; TCRdb keeps in-frame clones, though not all of them. The sample includes some 100,000 clones, 70% to 75% of them seen just once. Material for sequencing was uncultured baseline CD8+ T cells from peripheral blood mononuclear cells (PBMCs). The receptors were gathered from a male donor with HIV.

This chain connects TRBV12-2 to TRBJ2-1; TRBD2 reflects the table's D call only, with no check against the DNA. TRBV12-2 is described as a pseudogene. This CDR3 comprises 15 residues. The CDR3: CASRLEREGYNEQFF. CDR3 nucleotides: TGTGCAAGTCGCTTAGAGCGGGAGGGATACAATGAGCAGTTCTTC.

In this sample, this clone turned up a few times. V gene TRBV28 combines with J gene TRBJ1-6, with 9 bases aligning to TRBD1. Trimming at V came to 5 bases and at J to 8 bases, leaving 4 bases not matched to a gene. The germline gives CDR1 MDHEN, CDR2 SYDVKM. The CDR3 is 14 residues long. This CDR3 reads CASSLRTGDSPLHF. The CDR3 bases are TGTGCCAGCAGTCTCCGGACAGGGGATTCACCCCTCCACTTT.

The V gene is TRBV28, the J gene TRBJ1-2; D gene uncertain. The V end lost 4 bases, the J end lost 8 bases, and 14 bases lay between the germline ends. The CDR3 is 13 amino acids. The V gene's germline CDR1 is MDHEN and CDR2 SYDVKM. CDR3 nucleotides: TGTGCCAGCAGTTCAGTGGGCTATGCGGGCTACACCTTC. It yields the protein CASSSVGYAGYTF.

As for this clone: Lacking the conserved final phenylalanine or tryptophan, this CDR3 likely reflects a read error. Because the CDR3's place on the DNA is in doubt, the DNA is left out and the CDR3 is given as listed by TCRdb. V and J are TRBV5-1 and TRBJ2-7; TRBD2, the table's D call, was not compared with the DNA. Both ends counted, the CDR3 spans 11 residues. Germline CDR1 and CDR2: SGHRS and YFSETQ. CDR3 in amino acids: CASSLLVSGGS.

The rearrangement links TRBV7-2 to TRBJ1-2; TRBD1 matches at 7 bases. Trimming cost V 2 bases and J 2 bases; bases outside gene matches: 5. CDR1 is SGHTA and CDR2 is FQGNSA in the germline V gene. The CDR3 totals 15 residues. The CDR3 coding sequence is TGTGCCAGCAGCTTATTCTGGGACAGCAACTATGGCTACACCTTC. Its translation is CASSLFWDSNYGYTF. Complete variable domain (other parts from reference TRBV7-2 and TRBJ1-2): GAGVSQSPSNKVTEKGKDVELRCDPISGHTALYWYRQSLGQGLEFLIYFQGNSAPDKSGLPSDRFSAERTGGSVSTLTIQRTQQEDSAVYLCASSLFWDSNYGYTFGSGTRLTVV.

The chain employs TRBV6-5 and TRBJ2-3; D is undetermined. Trimming took 4 bases from V and 0 from J, leaving 11 bases between them. The CDR3 has 15 residues. Germline V gene sequence: CDR1 MNHEY, CDR2 SVGAGI. The CDR3 DNA is TGTGCCAGCAGTTTTCGCTTCCAAAGCACAGATACGCAGTATTTT. It encodes CASSFRFQSTDTQYF.

The V gene is TRBV28, the J gene TRBJ2-7, with D perhaps given as TRBD1 or TRBD2 (5 bases each). Trimming cost V 7 bases and J 0 bases, with 13 bases left between them. The germline CDR1 and CDR2 sequences are MDHEN and SYDVKM. CDR3 size: 14 residues. As DNA, the CDR3 is TGTGCCAGCACTGGGACGCGTAGCTCCTACGAGCAGTACTTC. This sequence encodes CASTGTRSSYEQYF.

The chain recombines TRBV27 with TRBJ2-7, with D unresolved. CDR1 MNHEY and CDR2 SMNVEV come from the germline V gene (reference sequence). The V end was cut by 5 bases, the J end by 4 bases, with 9 bases between. The length of the CDR3 is 12 residues. CDR3 sequence reads: CASSAVGYEQYF. Here the CDR3 DNA reads TGTGCCAGCAGTGCCGTGGGGTACGAGCAGTACTTC.

The chain is built from TRBV6-1 and TRBJ2-7, with D perhaps matching TRBD1 (6 bases). The CDR3 consists of 14 residues. The germline V gene encodes CDR1 MNHNS and CDR2 SASEGT. V lost 2 bases and J lost 2, with 10 bases in between. CDR3 sequence reads: CASSEQGPPYEQYF. In DNA form, the CDR3 reads TGTGCCAGCAGTGAACAGGGGCCCCCCTACGAGCAGTACTTC.

The genes are TRBV30 and TRBJ2-7; maybe TRBD1 (6 bases). V was clipped by 2 bases and J by 3 bases, with 11 bases between them. This CDR3 has 13 residues. CDR1 is GTSNPN, CDR2 SVGIG, per germline (reference sequence). This chain's CDR3 is CAWSKDSDYEQYF. CDR3 sequence (DNA): TGTGCCTGGAGTAAGGACAGCGACTACGAGCAGTACTTC.

This chain joins TRBV5-5 and TRBJ2-7, with D possibly TRBD1 on 6 matching bases. The CDR3 runs to 16 residues. Trimming removed 0 bases from V and 2 bases from J, with 15 bases in between. CDR1 SGHKS and CDR2 YYEKEE come from the germline V gene (reference sequence). CDR3: CASSLEVQDSTYEQYF. CDR3 sequence (DNA): TGTGCCAGCAGCTTGGAGGTCCAGGACAGCACCTACGAGCAGTACTTC.

The chain recombines TRBV5-1 with TRBJ2-1, with 7 positions matching TRBD2. Germline CDR1 is SGHRS and CDR2 is YFSETQ. The CDR3 has 14 residues. The trim removed 0 bases at V and 8 bases at J, leaving 5 bases unmatched. CDR3 bases: TGCGCCAGCAGCTTGGGCGGGAGTTGGGATGAGCAGTTCTTC. Encoded protein: CASSLGGSWDEQFF. Complete variable domain (other parts from reference TRBV5-1 and TRBJ2-1): KAGVTQTPRYLIKTRGQQVTLSCSPISGHRSVSWYQQTPGQGLQFLFEYFSETQRNKGNFPGRFSGRQFSNSRSEMNVSTLELGDSALYLCASSLGGSWDEQFFGPGTRLTVL.

This rearrangement joins TRBV5-1 to TRBJ2-5; D uncertain. In germline, CDR1 is SGHRS, CDR2 YFSETQ. CDR3 length: 13 residues. The V end was cut by 4 bases, the J end by 5 bases, with 12 bases between. DNA for the CDR3: TGCGCCAGCAGCGCCCTAACTGGGGAGACCCAGTACTTC. The encoded protein is CASSALTGETQYF. The entire variable domain, with the rest obtained from reference TRBV5-1 and TRBJ2-5, is as follows: KAGVTQTPRYLIKTRGQQVTLSCSPISGHRSVSWYQQTPGQGLQFLFEYFSETQRNKGNFPGRFSGRQFSNSRSEMNVSTLELGDSALYLCASSALTGETQYFGPGTRLLVL.

The rearrangement links TRBV7-9 to TRBJ2-1; 10 nucleotides line up with TRBD2. Germline CDR1 is SEHNR and CDR2 is FQNEAQ (reference sequence). Germline trimming cut 3 bases from V and 7 bases from J; bases unmatched to any gene: 9. The CDR3 has 16 residues. CDR3 in DNA: TGTGCCAGCAGCTTTCGCCTATTAGCGGGGGGTAATGAGCAGTTCTTC. Protein product: CASSFRLLAGGNEQFF.

The chain has TRBV6-5 and TRBJ1-5, with no clear D. The CDR3 totals 13 residues. Germline lookup yields CDR1 MNHEY and CDR2 SVGAGI. V was cut by 6 bases and J by 3 bases, with 9 bases left in between. The CDR3 loop reads CASRPTPNQPQHF. The DNA of the CDR3 is TGTGCCAGCAGACCCACCCCCAATCAGCCCCAGCATTTT.

This clone showed up just a few times. This chain links TRBV6-5 with TRBJ2-7; no definite D call. There are 14 residues in the CDR3. Germline-derived CDR1 and CDR2 are MNHEY and SVGAGI. V lost 5 bases, J lost 2 bases, and 13 bases lay in between. The CDR3, as DNA: TGTGCCAGCAGTCGTCCGACCCGGGCCTACGAGCAGTACTTC. The encoded protein is CASSRPTRAYEQYF.

This chain uses TRBV25-1 with TRBJ2-1; D is possibly TRBD2 (7 bases). Germline loops: CDR1 MGHDK, CDR2 SYGVNS. V shed 4 bases and J shed 4 bases, with 11 bases lying between them. This CDR3 contains 14 residues. CDR3 in amino acids: CASSVQGGYNEQFF. The CDR3 DNA is TGTGCCAGCAGTGTACAGGGAGGGTACAATGAGCAGTTCTTC.

The chain couples TRBV6-5 to TRBJ1-1, with 7 bases fitting TRBD1. This CDR3 is 14 amino acids long. J gave up 6 bases and V 6 bases, and 10 bases lay outside the gene matches. Germline lookup yields CDR1 MNHEY and CDR2 SVGAGI. This CDR3 is CASSPPQGLAEAFF. CDR3 sequence (DNA): TGTGCCAGCAGCCCACCACAGGGGTTAGCTGAAGCTTTCTTT.

The chain uses TRBV10-2 and TRBJ2-2; 8 positions agree with TRBD1. Per the germline V gene, CDR1 is WSHSY and CDR2 is SAAADI. After removal of 4 bases from V and 1 base from J, the junction contained 8 bases not matched to a gene. This CDR3 contains 17 residues. The CDR3 DNA reads as TGCGCCAGCAGTGCGGTTTCGGGACAGGTGAACACCGGGGAGCTGTTTTTT. Translated, it gives CASSAVSGQVNTGELFF.

For the CDR3, the DNA is TGTGCCAGTAGTATAGATCTCGCGGGAACCCCCGGAGAGACCCAGTACTTC. Translation gives CASSIDLAGTPGETQYF. This rearrangement joins TRBV19 to TRBJ2-5, with a weak D call TRBD2 (6 bases). This CDR3 spans 17 amino acids. Germline-derived CDR1 and CDR2 are LNHDA and SQIVND (reference sequence). V lost 0 bases and J 4 bases, leaving 18 bases between the germline ends.

This clone was counted between two and nine times. The chain joins TRBV6-1 to TRBJ1-1; 8 bases are a match to TRBD1. Germline CDR1 is MNHNS and CDR2 is SASEGT. V gave up 5 bases and J gave up 7 bases; unmatched junction bases: 3. CDR3 length: 12 amino acids. This chain's CDR3 is CASSRQGNEAFF. The CDR3 DNA reads as TGTGCCAGCAGTCGACAGGGGAATGAAGCTTTCTTT.